These 13 T cell receptor beta chains were all obtained from the same sample, sequenced in a study of T cell responses to AZD1222 COVID-19 vaccine. Libraries were prepared by immunoSEQ multiplex PCR; TCRdb keeps only in-frame clonotypes and omits some of them. The table includes roughly 120,000 clones, more than 75% detected once. Sequencing used peripheral blood, obtained 28 days after the second AZD1222 dose. These receptor sequences come from an adult who received the AZD1222 COVID-19 vaccine.

The V call is TRBV5-1, the J call TRBJ2-1, with TRBD2 identical over 7 bases. CDR3 length: 15 amino acids. V dropped 5 bases and J dropped 0; count of bases not matched to a gene: 5. CDR1 is SGHRS, CDR2 YFSETQ, per germline. CDR3 bases: TGCGCCAGCAGGGCCGGGGGGACCTCCTACAATGAGCAGTTCTTC. It is translated as CASRAGGTSYNEQFF.

J is TRBJ2-5 and V is TRBV28; D might be TRBD1 (6 bases). This CDR3 is 13 amino acids long. Germline V gene sequence: CDR1 MDHEN, CDR2 SYDVKM. V dropped 4 bases and J dropped 3 bases, with 9 bases sitting between them. The CDR3 spells CASSWGRKETQYF. The CDR3 DNA follows: TGTGCCAGCAGTTGGGGGCGGAAAGAGACCCAGTACTTC.

The chain employs TRBV11-1 and TRBJ1-1; D is possibly TRBD1 (5 bases). V was cut by 1 base and J by 10 bases, with 16 bases left in between. CDR3 length: 14 amino acids. Germline-derived CDR1 and CDR2 are SGHAT and FQDESV (reference sequence). The CDR3 here is CASSLGSARGSAFF. The CDR3 coding sequence is TGTGCCAGCAGCTTAGGGTCTGCTCGGGGCTCAGCTTTCTTT.

This clone was seen just once. This chain links TRBV5-1 with TRBJ2-7, with TRBD2 matching over 8 bases. Looked up from germline, CDR1 is SGHRS and CDR2 is YFSETQ. Trimming cost V 2 bases and J 3 bases; bases outside gene matches: 4. CDR3 length: 14 amino acids. The CDR3 region is CASSFSGIYYEQYF. The DNA for the CDR3 is TGCGCCAGCAGCTTTAGCGGGATCTACTACGAGCAGTACTTC.

The V gene is TRBV11-3, the J gene TRBJ2-1; 10 nucleotides align to TRBD2. This CDR3 is 15 amino acids long. From germline, CDR1 is SGHNT and CDR2 YENEEA. The J segment lost 8 bases and the V segment lost 3 bases, leaving 7 bases of the junction unmatched. CDR3: CASSFEVAGGHEQFF. The CDR3 nucleotides read TGTGCCAGCAGCTTTGAGGTAGCGGGGGGACATGAGCAGTTCTTC.

In its sample, this clone was seen once. The V and J genes are TRBV30 and TRBJ1-1; D might be TRBD1 (6 bases). The CDR3 sequence is 13 residues long. V was trimmed by 3 bases and J by 7 bases, leaving 15 bases between them. Per germline, CDR1 GTSNPN and CDR2 SVGIG (reference sequence). The CDR3 region is CAWSPGQGIEAFF. CDR3 in DNA: TGTGCCTGGAGCCCGGGGCAGGGGATTGAAGCTTTCTTT. Based on the CDR3 plus reference TRBV30 and TRBJ1-1, the full variable domain is SQTIHQWPATLVQPVGSPLSLECTVEGTSNPNLYWYRQAAGRGLQLLFYSVGIGQISSEVPQNLSASRPQDRQFILSSKKLLLSDSGFYLCAWSPGQGIEAFFGQGTRLTVV.

The V gene is TRBV7-3, the J gene TRBJ1-1; D unresolved. V was pared by 3 bases and J by 2 bases, with 10 bases between. The germline V gene encodes CDR1 SGHTA and CDR2 FQGTGA. The CDR3 has 14 amino acids. The CDR3, as DNA: TGTGCCAGCAGCTTGTCCACAGAAAACACTGAAGCTTTCTTT. Protein sequence: CASSLSTENTEAFF.

This chain joins TRBV6-1 and TRBJ1-2; a weak D match, TRBD1 (5 bases). Trimming stripped 2 bases from V and 0 bases from J, with 19 bases between. From germline, CDR1 is MNHNS and CDR2 SASEGT. The CDR3 totals 18 residues. The DNA for the CDR3 is TGTGCCAGCAGTGAACGGTGGGGGACTCTGGGAGCTAACTATGGCTACACCTTC. Protein sequence: CASSERWGTLGANYGYTF.

The V call is TRBV14, the J call TRBJ1-5, with D possibly being TRBD1 (6 bases). Trimming cost V 3 bases and J 0 bases, with 12 bases left between them. CDR1 is SGHDN and CDR2 is FVKESK in the germline V gene. CDR3 size: 16 residues. CDR3 sequence (DNA): TGTGCCAGCAGCCAGAGGGGACAACTTAGCAATCAGCCCCAGCATTTT. As protein: CASSQRGQLSNQPQHF.

This chain uses TRBV18 with TRBJ1-6; possible D gene TRBD1, 5 bases. Germline loops: CDR1 KGHSH, CDR2 LQKENI. Trimming removed 3 bases at V and 7 bases at J, with 10 bases between. The length of the CDR3 is 14 residues. The CDR3, as DNA: TGTGCCAGCTCACCGGACATCCCGAATTCACCCCTCCACTTT. Translating it yields CASSPDIPNSPLHF.

The CDR3 is CASSPGRSLQEGGYTF. As DNA, the CDR3 is TGTGCCAGCAGCCCAGGACGATCCCTTCAAGAGGGGGGCTACACCTTC. The J gene is TRBJ1-2, the V gene TRBV11-2; maybe TRBD1 (5 bases). Deletions cut 5 bases from V and 8 bases from J, with 24 bases between. Germline V CDR1 and CDR2: SGHAT, FQNNGV. CDR3 length equals 16 residues.

The chain uses TRBV11-3 and TRBJ2-7, with D perhaps TRBD1 (7 bases). Deletions cut 3 bases from V and 3 bases from J, with 12 bases between. CDR1 is SGHNT and CDR2 is YENEEA in the germline V gene. The CDR3 loop spans 14 amino acids. CDR3 DNA sequence: TGTGCCAGCAGCTTTGGCGGGACAGACTACGAGCAGTACTTC. Residues: CASSFGGTDYEQYF.

V gene TRBV11-1 combines with J gene TRBJ2-7; D gene ambiguous. The CDR3 spans 11 residues. Trimming removed 5 bases at V and 4 bases at J, with 6 bases between. Germline V gene data show CDR1 as SGHAT and CDR2 as FQDESV (reference sequence). DNA of the CDR3: TGTGCCAGCAGCCCACATTACGAGCAGTACTTC. Encoded protein: CASSPHYEQYF.